Listed below are T cell receptor beta chains from one sample, sequenced in a study of T cell responses to AZD1222 COVID-19 vaccine. Profiling relied on immunoSEQ multiplex PCR, and the TCRdb table lists in-frame clones only, not all of them. Of 200,000 or so clones detected, about 94% appear once; the ten largest clones hold 7% to 9.5%. Here the sequenced sample was peripheral blood, taken on day 0 of AZD1222 vaccination. Source of these receptors: an adult in good health. Each CDR3 is given with its conserved first and last residue. D genes are given only for firm matches. Only part of the rows carry a size: once, few, many, or a class if the clone is expanded.

cdr3_aa: CASSQEGTVQDTQYF
cdr3_nt: TGTGCCAGCAGCCAAGAGGGGACAGTTCAAGATACGCAGTATTTT
d_call: TRBD1
j_call: TRBJ2-3
v_call: TRBV4-2
clone_size: -

cdr3_aa: CSVAGQGAQGYTF
cdr3_nt: TGCAGCGTCGCGGGACAGGGGGCTCAAGGCTACACCTTC
d_call: TRBD1
j_call: TRBJ1-2
v_call: TRBV29-1
clone_size: -

cdr3_aa: CASSTTGVTEAFF
cdr3_nt: TGTGCCAGCAGTACAACAGGGGTGACTGAAGCTTTCTTT
d_call: TRBD1
j_call: TRBJ1-1
v_call: TRBV2
clone_size: -

cdr3_aa: CASSGTGVGYTF
cdr3_nt: TGTGCCAGCAGCGGGACGGGCGTTGGCTACACCTTC
d_call: -
j_call: TRBJ1-2
v_call: TRBV11-2
clone_size: -

cdr3_aa: CASNTNQGGRQPQHF
cdr3_nt: TGTGCCAGCAACACAAATCAGGGGGGACGGCAGCCCCAGCATTTT
d_call: TRBD1
j_call: TRBJ1-5
v_call: TRBV5-8
clone_size: -

cdr3_aa: CAWRGPGETQYF
cdr3_nt: TGTGCCTGGAGGGGGCCCGGAGAGACCCAGTACTTC
d_call: -
j_call: TRBJ2-5
v_call: TRBV30
clone_size: -

cdr3_aa: CSAHRGAADGYTF
cdr3_nt: TGCAGCGCCCACAGGGGGGCGGCGGACGGCTACACCTTC
d_call: TRBD1
j_call: TRBJ1-2
v_call: TRBV29-1
clone_size: -

cdr3_aa: CASSPDSYTEAFF
cdr3_nt: TGTGCCAGCAGTCCGGACAGTTACACTGAAGCTTTCTTT
d_call: -
j_call: TRBJ1-1
v_call: TRBV6-5
clone_size: -

cdr3_aa: CASSPGVAAPEAFF
cdr3_nt: TGTGCCAGCAGCCCCGGGGTAGCGGCCCCTGAAGCTTTCTTT
d_call: -
j_call: TRBJ1-1
v_call: TRBV11-2
clone_size: -

cdr3_aa: CASSPGRNYGYTF
cdr3_nt: TGCGCCAGCAGCCCAGGACGGAACTATGGCTACACCTTC
d_call: -
j_call: TRBJ1-2
v_call: TRBV10-1
clone_size: -

cdr3_aa: CASGGRGSYNEQFF
cdr3_nt: TGTGCCAGCGGGGGAAGAGGCTCCTACAATGAGCAGTTCTTC
d_call: -
j_call: TRBJ2-1
v_call: TRBV9
clone_size: once

cdr3_aa: CASSLAGRSYEQYF
cdr3_nt: TGTGCCAGCAGCTTGGCCGGGAGGTCCTACGAGCAGTACTTC
d_call: TRBD2
j_call: TRBJ2-7
v_call: TRBV5-6
clone_size: -

cdr3_aa: CASSLQGLTRPTYNEQFF
cdr3_nt: TGTGCCAGCAGCTTACAGGGACTAACCCGACCGACCTACAATGAGCAGTTCTTC
d_call: TRBD2
j_call: TRBJ2-1
v_call: TRBV7-8
clone_size: once

cdr3_aa: CASSLGGSGNTIYF
cdr3_nt: TGTGCCAGCAGCTTAGGAGGTTCTGGAAACACCATATATTTT
d_call: -
j_call: TRBJ1-3
v_call: TRBV11-3
clone_size: few

cdr3_aa: CASSPIAGGSYNEQFF
cdr3_nt: TGTGCCAGCAGCCCTATAGCGGGAGGCTCCTACAATGAGCAGTTCTTC
d_call: TRBD2
j_call: TRBJ2-1
v_call: TRBV7-6
clone_size: -

cdr3_aa: CASSSHRGRREKLFF
cdr3_nt: TGTGCCAGTAGTTCCCACAGGGGGCGTCGTGAAAAACTGTTTTTT
d_call: TRBD1
j_call: TRBJ1-4
v_call: TRBV19
clone_size: -